This TCR beta chain derives from a study of blood T cell repertoires in COVID-19. In the study overall: The origin of the acute and convalescent COVID-19 samples was the United States, Italy and Spain. PBMCs, B-cell-depleted T cells, or T cells were the source of the cDNA or gDNA that made up the material.

Per the original methods: Counts of nucleated cells, estimated from reference gene primer amplification, were obtained. Using immunoSEQ multiplex PCR, the repertoire was profiled, and TCRdb retains in-frame clones only, with some absent. That table gives V, J and clone size, and the DNA gave D and trimming. The sample has around 280,000 clones, more than 70% seen once. The source is a woman aged 25 to 39 with COVID-19, enrolled during active disease. The material sequenced was peripheral blood.

DNA of the CDR3: TGCGCCAGCAGCTTGGCCGAGGAGGGAGCTTTCTTT. This sequence encodes CASSLAEEGAFF. The genes are TRBV5-1 and TRBJ1-1; D unclear. Trimming took off 0 bases at V and 10 bases at J, with 10 bases between the two ends. Germline-derived CDR1 and CDR2 are SGHRS and YFSETQ. The CDR3 loop spans 12 amino acids.